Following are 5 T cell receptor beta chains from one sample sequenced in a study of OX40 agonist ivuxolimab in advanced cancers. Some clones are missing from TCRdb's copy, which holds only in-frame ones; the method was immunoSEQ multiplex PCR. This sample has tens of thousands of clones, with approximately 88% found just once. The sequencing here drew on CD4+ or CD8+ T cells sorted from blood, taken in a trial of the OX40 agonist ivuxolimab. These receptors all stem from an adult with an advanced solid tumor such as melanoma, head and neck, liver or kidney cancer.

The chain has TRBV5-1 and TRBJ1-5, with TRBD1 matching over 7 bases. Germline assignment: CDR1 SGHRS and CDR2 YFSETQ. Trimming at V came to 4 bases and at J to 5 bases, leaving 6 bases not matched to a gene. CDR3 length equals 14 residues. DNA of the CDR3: TGCGCCAGCAGCGCAGGGGGGCGGGATCAGCCCCAGCATTTT. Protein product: CASSAGGRDQPQHF.

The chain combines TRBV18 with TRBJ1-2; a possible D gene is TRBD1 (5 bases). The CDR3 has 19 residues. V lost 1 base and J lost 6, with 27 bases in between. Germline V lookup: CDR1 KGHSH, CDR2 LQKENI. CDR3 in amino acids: CASSPLPSSRALSGDGYTF. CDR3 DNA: TGTGCCAGCTCACCACTTCCCTCAAGCAGGGCACTTTCGGGGGATGGCTACACCTTC.

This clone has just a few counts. The CDR3 reads CAISVGLSGANVLTF. The CDR3 DNA reads as TGTGCCATCAGTGTGGGACTCTCTGGGGCCAACGTCCTGACTTTC. The V gene is TRBV10-3, the J gene TRBJ2-6; maybe TRBD2 (6 bases). Germline loops: CDR1 ENHRY, CDR2 SYGVKD. This CDR3 is 15 amino acids long. Trimming left V 4 bases short and J 0 bases short, with 7 bases between.

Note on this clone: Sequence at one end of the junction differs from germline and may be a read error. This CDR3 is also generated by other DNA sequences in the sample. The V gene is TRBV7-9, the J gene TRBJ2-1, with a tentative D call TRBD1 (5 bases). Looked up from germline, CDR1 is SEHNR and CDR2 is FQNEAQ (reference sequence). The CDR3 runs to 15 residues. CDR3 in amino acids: CASSLQGSSYNEQFF. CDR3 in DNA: TGTGCCAGCAGCTTACAGGGAAGCTCCTACAATGAACAGTTCTTC.

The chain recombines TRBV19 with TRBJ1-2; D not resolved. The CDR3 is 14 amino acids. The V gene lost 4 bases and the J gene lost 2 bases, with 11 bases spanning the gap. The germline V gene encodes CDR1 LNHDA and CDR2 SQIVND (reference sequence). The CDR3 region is CASSRNYDNYGYTF. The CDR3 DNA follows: TGTGCCAGTAGTAGGAATTATGACAACTATGGCTACACCTTC.